The TCR beta chain under discussion was sequenced for a study of blood T cells in healthy people across ages. Study outcomes and limitations: Among long-lived donors, naive CD4+ cells were more numerous and diversity higher than in aged donors.

Germline assignment: CDR1 MNHEY and CDR2 SMNVEV (reference sequence). The J segment lost 4 bases and the V segment lost 6 bases, leaving 5 bases of the junction unmatched. The CDR3 extends over 15 amino acids. This clonotype was found a few times. The antigen is undetermined. Alongside a J-beta primer mix, a sample-barcoded 5' primer served in a second PCR lasting about 7 to 11 cycles. Each of the cDNA molecules was tagged by a template-switch adaptor with 12 random nucleotides. MiXCR, applied by TCRdb to the 5' RACE reads, yields one record per CDR3 protein. There are about 1,500,000 distinct CDR3 sequences in the sample; 28% occur only once, and approximately 7.7% lies in the top ten.

V gene TRBV27 combines with J gene TRBJ2-5, with TRBD2 identical over 13 bases. Sequenced: blood. The source is a woman between 25 and 40 years old in good health. The CDR3 sequence is CASSWTSGSLETQYF. The DNA for the CDR3 is TGTGCCAGCAGCTGGACTAGCGGGAGCTTAGAGACCCAGTACTTC.